This T cell receptor beta chain comes out of a study of patients and donors after allogeneic stem cell transplantation. V trimming: 4 bases; J trimming: 0 bases; junction bases outside the gene matches: 14. Germline V lookup: CDR1 LGHDT, CDR2 YNNKEL (reference sequence). This CDR3 is 19 amino acids long. Via MiXCR, TCRdb re-called the RT-PCR reads, giving one row per CDR3 protein. The table records approximately 37,000 distinct CDR3 sequences, more than 30% of them present only once. Sequencing was done on a sample of blood, either unsorted or a sorted T cell fraction (not recorded which). The clonotype comes from a human donor who was either an allogeneic HSCT recipient or a stem cell or donor lymphocyte infusion donor (not recorded which). It is not recorded whose cells these are; they may come from a transplant donor. The chain couples TRBV3-1 to TRBJ1-4; 7 positions match TRBD1. The CDR3 DNA reads TGTGCCAGCAGCCCACAAGAACGCCCCAGGGGGGCAACTAATGAAAAACTGTTTTTT. Protein product: CASSPQERPRGATNEKLFF.